One and the same sample provided the 14 T cell receptor beta chains below, sequenced in a study of OX40 agonist ivuxolimab in advanced cancers. Sequencing used immunoSEQ multiplex PCR; TCRdb keeps in-frame clones, though not all of them. Of 40,000 to 50,000 clones in the sample, 91% were seen once. The source was CD4+ or CD8+ T cells sorted from blood, collected in a trial of the OX40 agonist ivuxolimab. These receptors were obtained from an adult with an advanced solid tumor such as melanoma, head and neck, liver or kidney cancer.

The chain has TRBV5-4 and TRBJ2-7; 11 bases are a match to TRBD2. The CDR3 consists of 15 residues. Unmatched junction bases numbered 5, after V lost 4 bases and J lost 2 bases. Germline CDR1 is SGHNT and CDR2 is YYREEE (reference sequence). The CDR3 reads CASSPGTSGTYEQYF. CDR3 coding DNA: TGTGCCAGCAGCCCCGGGACTAGCGGAACCTACGAGCAGTACTTC. The full variable domain, its missing parts supplied by reference TRBV5-4 and TRBJ2-7, is ETGVTQSPTHLIKTRGQQVTLRCSSQSGHNTVSWYQQALGQGPQFIFQYYREEENGRGNFPPRFSGLQFPNYSSELNVNALELDDSALYLCASSPGTSGTYEQYFGPGTRLTVT.

V and J are TRBV4-2 and TRBJ1-2, with 8 positions matching TRBD1. J was trimmed by 4 bases and V by 5 bases; bases with no gene match: 15. The germline gives CDR1 LGHNA, CDR2 YNFKEQ. The CDR3 is 17 amino acids. CDR3 nucleotides: TGTGCCAGCAGCTCCCCAATCGGGCAGGGGGCTACCTATGGCTACACCTTC. It translates to CASSSPIGQGATYGYTF.

This chain joins TRBV15 and TRBJ2-2, with D unclear. Germline CDR1 reads LNHNV; CDR2 reads YYDKDF (reference sequence). Trimming removed 3 bases from V and 5 bases from J, with 10 bases in between. The CDR3 covers 14 residues. DNA for the CDR3: TGTGCCACCAGCAGCGGGTCTGGGACCGGGGAGCTGTTTTTT. Encoded protein: CATSSGSGTGELFF.

This chain uses TRBV5-1 with TRBJ2-1, with 8 positions matching TRBD1. The CDR3 contains 15 residues. V trimming: 0 bases; J trimming: 4 bases; junction bases outside the gene matches: 3. The germline V gene encodes CDR1 SGHRS and CDR2 YFSETQ. The CDR3 nucleotides are TGCGCCAGCAGCTTGGGCCAGGGGGCTTACAATGAGCAGTTCTTC. Amino acids: CASSLGQGAYNEQFF.

This chain uses TRBV7-2 with TRBJ2-1; D remains ambiguous. V was clipped by 3 bases and J by 4 bases, with 7 bases between them. This CDR3 is 13 amino acids long. Looked up from germline, CDR1 is SGHTA and CDR2 is FQGNSA. The CDR3 loop reads CASSFLGYNEQFF. The CDR3 DNA reads as TGTGCCAGCAGCTTTTTAGGTTACAATGAGCAGTTCTTC.

In DNA form, the CDR3 reads TGTGCCATCCTGGGGACAGCTGTCTACGAGCAGTACTTC. Encoded protein: CAILGTAVYEQYF. The chain couples TRBV10-3 to TRBJ2-7; 7 bases map to TRBD1. J was trimmed by 3 bases and V by 8 bases; bases with no gene match: 7. This CDR3 is 13 amino acids long. The V gene's germline CDR1 is ENHRY and CDR2 SYGVKD.

The V and J genes are TRBV15 and TRBJ1-1; D is perhaps TRBD1 (5 bases). Between the trimmed V and J ends, which lost 1 base and 5 bases, there was a span of 32 bases. The CDR3 runs to 21 residues. Germline assignment: CDR1 LNHNV and CDR2 YYDKDF (reference sequence). DNA of the CDR3: TGTGCCACCAGCAGAGCCTCTTGGGACGGCGTATCTTCGTCGCTAACTACTGAAGCTTTCTTT. This sequence encodes CATSRASWDGVSSSLTTEAFF.

V and J are TRBV5-4 and TRBJ1-1; D gene ambiguous. V lost 4 bases to trimming and J lost 0 bases, with 7 bases between them. This CDR3 is 13 amino acids long. Germline V gene data show CDR1 as SGHNT and CDR2 as YYREEE (reference sequence). The CDR3 region has the DNA TGTGCCAGCAGCCGGACGGTGAACACTGAAGCTTTCTTT. Its protein is CASSRTVNTEAFF.

The rearrangement joins TRBV4-3 to TRBJ2-1; the match to TRBD2 covers 8 bases. CDR3 length equals 17 residues. V trimming: 3 bases; J trimming: 4 bases; junction bases outside the gene matches: 11. CDR1 LGHNA and CDR2 YSLEER come from the germline V gene. DNA for the CDR3: TGCGCCAGCAGCCAGTGGTTCGGGAGGGAGGGGTACAATGAGCAGTTCTTC. Translating gives CASSQWFGREGYNEQFF.

J is TRBJ2-1 and V is TRBV7-8; 11 bases map to TRBD2. Germline V gene lookup returns CDR1 SGHVS and CDR2 FQNEAQ. V trimming: 5 bases; J trimming: 4 bases; junction bases outside the gene matches: 7. This CDR3 has 16 residues. CDR3 sequence (DNA): TGTGCCAGCAGCCCCGGGACTAGCGGAATTTACAATGAGCAGTTCTTC. Amino acid sequence: CASSPGTSGIYNEQFF.

The chain uses TRBV7-6 and TRBJ2-4; D is perhaps TRBD1 or TRBD2 (5 bases each). Looked up from germline, CDR1 is SGHVS and CDR2 is FNYEAQ. Trimming pared 1 base from V and 6 bases from J, leaving 16 bases between. CDR3 length: 16 residues. CDR3 residues: CASSLGGTGTLNIQYF. The CDR3, as DNA: TGTGCCAGCAGCTTAGGGGGAACCGGGACCCTAAACATTCAGTACTTC.

The chain recombines TRBV5-1 with TRBJ2-1; 15 bases agree with TRBD2. V trimming: 4 bases; J trimming: 4 bases; junction bases outside the gene matches: 12. The V gene's germline CDR1 is SGHRS and CDR2 YFSETQ. CDR3 length: 19 residues. CDR3 nucleotides: TGCGCCAGCAGCCTGGGACTAGCGGGGGGTCATAACCTGTACAATGAGCAGTTCTTC. As protein: CASSLGLAGGHNLYNEQFF.

The CDR3 DNA reads TGTGCCAGCAGCGGGGGGGAGACAGATACGCAGTATTTT. Translated: CASSGGETDTQYF. The chain uses TRBV9 and TRBJ2-3, with a tentative D call TRBD2 (6 bases). Deletions cut 3 bases from V and 3 bases from J, with 8 bases between. The CDR3 has 13 amino acids. CDR1 is SGDLS and CDR2 is YYNGEE in the germline V gene. The full variable domain, in which reference TRBV9 and TRBJ2-3 provide the parts outside the CDR3, is DSGVTQTPKHLITATGQRVTLRCSPRSGDLSVYWYQQSLDQGLQFLIQYYNGEERAKGNILERFSAQQFPDLHSELNLSSLELGDSALYFCASSGGETDTQYFGPGTRLTVL.

The chain employs TRBV9 and TRBJ1-5; D gene unclear. With 0 bases removed from V and 5 bases from J, the gap between germline ends came to 6 bases. This CDR3 has 13 amino acids. Germline-derived CDR1 and CDR2 are SGDLS and YYNGEE. The CDR3 is CASSVEEDQPQHF. CDR3 coding DNA: TGTGCCAGCAGCGTAGAAGAGGATCAGCCCCAGCATTTT.